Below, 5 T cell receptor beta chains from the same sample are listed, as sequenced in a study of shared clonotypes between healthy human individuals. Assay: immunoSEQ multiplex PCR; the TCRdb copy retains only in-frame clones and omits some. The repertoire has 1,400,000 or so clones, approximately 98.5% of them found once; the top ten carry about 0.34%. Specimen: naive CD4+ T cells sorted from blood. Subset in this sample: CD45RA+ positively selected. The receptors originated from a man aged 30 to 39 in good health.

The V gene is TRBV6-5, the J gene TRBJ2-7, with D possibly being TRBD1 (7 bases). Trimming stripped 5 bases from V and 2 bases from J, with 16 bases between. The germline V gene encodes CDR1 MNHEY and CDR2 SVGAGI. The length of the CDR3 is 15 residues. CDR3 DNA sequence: TGTGCCAGCAGTGGGCACAGGGGACTTCCCTACGAGCAGTACTTC. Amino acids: CASSGHRGLPYEQYF.

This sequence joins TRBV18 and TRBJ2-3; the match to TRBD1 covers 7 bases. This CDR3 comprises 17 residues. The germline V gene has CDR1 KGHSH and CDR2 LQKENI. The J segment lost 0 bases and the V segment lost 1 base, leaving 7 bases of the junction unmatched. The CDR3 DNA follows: TGTGCCAGCTCACCACTCCCCGCAGGGGGAAGCACAGATACGCAGTATTTT. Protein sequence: CASSPLPAGGSTDTQYF.

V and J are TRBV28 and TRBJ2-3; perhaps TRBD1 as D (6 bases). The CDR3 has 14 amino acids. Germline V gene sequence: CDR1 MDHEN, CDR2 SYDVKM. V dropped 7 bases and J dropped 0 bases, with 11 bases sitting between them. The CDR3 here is CASNKGGSTDTQYF. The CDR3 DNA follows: TGTGCCAGCAATAAAGGGGGAAGCACAGATACGCAGTATTTT. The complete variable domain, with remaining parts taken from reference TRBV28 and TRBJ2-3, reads DVKVTQSSRYLVKRTGEKVFLECVQDMDHENMFWYRQDPGLGLRLIYFSYDVKMKEKGDIPEGYSVSREKKERFSLILESASTNQTSMYLCASNKGGSTDTQYFGPGTRLTVL.

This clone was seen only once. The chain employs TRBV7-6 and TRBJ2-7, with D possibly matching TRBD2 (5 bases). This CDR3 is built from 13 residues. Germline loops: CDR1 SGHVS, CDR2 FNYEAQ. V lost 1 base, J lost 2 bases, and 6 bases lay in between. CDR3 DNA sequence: TGTGCCAGCAGCTTAGTGGGAGCCTACGAGCAGTACTTC. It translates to CASSLVGAYEQYF.

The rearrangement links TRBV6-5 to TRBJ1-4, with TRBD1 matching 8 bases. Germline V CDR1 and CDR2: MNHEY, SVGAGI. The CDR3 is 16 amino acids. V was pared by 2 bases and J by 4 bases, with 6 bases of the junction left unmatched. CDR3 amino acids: CASSYAQGAFNEKLFF. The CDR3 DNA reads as TGTGCCAGCAGTTACGCCCAGGGGGCTTTTAATGAAAAACTGTTTTTT.